Listed below are T cell receptor beta chains from one sample, sequenced in a study of blood T cells in healthy people across ages. TCRdb used MiXCR to reprocess the 5' RACE reads, holding one entry per CDR3 protein. The table records roughly 1,300,000 distinct CDR3 sequences, almost 60% of them present only once. Sequencing was performed on blood. These receptors were taken from a man between 18 and 29 years old in good health. Both conserved end residues are part of each CDR3. Fields, in order: J gene, clone size, V gene, D gene, CDR3 protein, CDR3 DNA. A D gene is named only where the DNA matches it firmly. The size entry is marked missing in some rows and otherwise reads once, few, many or a size class.

TRBJ2-3,.,TRBV12-3/TRBV12-4,.,CASSSPGQPTTDTQYF,TGTGCCAGCAGTTCCCCCGGACAGCCGACCACAGATACGCAGTATTTT
TRBJ1-1,.,TRBV6-2/TRBV6-3,.,CASRDGVGAGNTEAFF,TGTGCCAGCAGAGATGGAGTCGGGGCCGGGAACACTGAAGCTTTCTTT
TRBJ1-3,.,TRBV25-1,.,CASSVGVSGNTIYF,TGTGCCAGCAGTGTCGGGGTCTCTGGAAACACCATATATTTT
TRBJ2-5,.,TRBV7-9,.,CASSLALQELHQETQYF,TGTGCCAGCAGCTTAGCGCTACAGGAATTACACCAAGAGACCCAGTACTTC
TRBJ2-7,many,TRBV20-1,.,CSAQANHGTSYEQYF,TGCAGTGCTCAAGCTAACCACGGGACTTCCTACGAGCAGTACTTC
TRBJ2-1,once,TRBV4-1,TRBD2,CASSQTPGLADYNEQFF,TGCGCCAGCAGCCAGACACCGGGACTAGCTGACTACAATGAGCAGTTCTTC
TRBJ1-2,few,TRBV4-3,.,CASSQDRLGRHGYTF,TGCGCCAGCAGCCAAGATAGGTTAGGGCGACATGGCTACACCTTC
TRBJ1-6,.,TRBV6-2/TRBV6-3,.,CASSYGGTYNPNSPLHF,TGTGCCAGCAGTTACGGAGGGACATACAACCCAAATTCACCCCTCCACTTT
TRBJ2-3,.,TRBV6-2/TRBV6-3,TRBD2,CASSFGGGGNTQYF,TGTGCCAGCAGTTTTGGCGGGGGGGGAAATACGCAGTATTTT
TRBJ2-2,.,TRBV12-3/TRBV12-4,.,CASSYVTTGELFF,TGTGCCAGCAGTTATGTAACGACCGGGGAGCTGTTTTTT
TRBJ2-3,.,TRBV2,.,CASSEKQGTDTQYF,TGTGCCAGCAGTGAAAAGCAGGGCACAGATACGCAGTATTTT
TRBJ1-5,few,TRBV7-2,TRBD1,CASSLVASGQGNQPQHF,TGTGCCAGCAGCTTAGTAGCGTCGGGACAGGGAAATCAGCCCCAGCATTTT
TRBJ2-7,few,TRBV29-1,.,CSAYPDSPYEQYF,TGCAGCGCTTACCCGGACAGTCCCTACGAGCAGTACTTC
TRBJ1-1,once,TRBV29-1,.,CSVDQAATEAFF,TGCAGCGTTGATCAGGCAGCCACTGAAGCTTTCTTT
TRBJ2-7,.,TRBV4-1,.,CASSQEGRVTNEQYF,TGCGCCAGCAGCCAAGAGGGTAGGGTAACGAACGAGCAGTACTTC
TRBJ2-1,few,TRBV20-1,.,CSAQTQGPYNEQFF,TGCAGTGCTCAGACTCAAGGGCCTTACAATGAGCAGTTCTTC
TRBJ1-6,once,TRBV10-3,.,CAISEEGGSYNSPLHF,TGTGCCATCAGTGAGGAGGGCGGCTCCTATAATTCACCCCTCCACTTT
TRBJ2-1,.,TRBV7-2,.,CASSFSGLVEQFF,TGTGCCAGCAGCTTCTCCGGCCTGGTAGAGCAGTTCTTC
TRBJ2-1,.,TRBV29-1,.,CSVEGHGAYNEQFF,TGCAGCGTTGAGGGACACGGTGCCTACAATGAGCAGTTCTTC
TRBJ2-7,.,TRBV15,.,CATKATHGSGQYF,TGTGCCACCAAGGCTACACACGGATCTGGGCAGTACTTC
TRBJ1-5,.,TRBV20-1,TRBD1,CSAREPGGGQPQHF,TGCAGTGCTAGAGAACCAGGGGGCGGTCAGCCCCAGCATTTT
TRBJ2-7,.,TRBV6-1,.,CASSTVAASYEQYF,TGTGCCAGCAGCACAGTGGCTGCTTCCTACGAGCAGTACTTC
TRBJ2-1,.,TRBV10-3,TRBD1,CAISAGTGTYNEQFF,TGTGCCATCAGCGCCGGGACAGGAACCTACAATGAGCAGTTCTTC
TRBJ2-7,.,TRBV5-8,.,CASSFGQPNWGGEQYF,TGTGCCAGCAGCTTTGGGCAGCCCAATTGGGGTGGCGAGCAGTACTTC
TRBJ1-1,.,TRBV29-1,TRBD1,CSTRQGVNTEAFF,TGCAGCACTCGACAGGGAGTGAACACTGAAGCTTTCTTT
TRBJ2-3,few,TRBV29-1,.,CSVEEGVPTDTQYF,TGCAGCGTTGAAGAGGGGGTTCCCACAGATACGCAGTATTTT
TRBJ2-3,few,TRBV11-2,.,CASSLVSPTDTQYF,TGTGCCAGCAGCTTAGTTAGCCCCACAGATACGCAGTATTTT